The 26 T cell receptor beta chains presented below share a single source sample, sequenced in a study of blood T cell repertoires in COVID-19. Sequencing was performed with immunoSEQ multiplex PCR; in TCRdb, only in-frame clones are kept and a portion is missing. The table lists some 250,000 clones, 70% to 90% of them singletons. The sample was peripheral blood. The origin of the receptors is a woman aged 25 to 39 who had recovered from COVID-19.

This clone was counted a single time. The chain links TRBV19 to TRBJ2-3; 7 bases line up with TRBD1. Germline CDR1 is LNHDA and CDR2 is SQIVND (reference sequence). This CDR3 is 17 amino acids long. J gave up 3 bases and V 4 bases, and 13 bases lay outside the gene matches. The CDR3 loop is CASSTSGTVALTDTQYF. DNA of the CDR3: TGTGCCAGTAGTACCTCCGGGACAGTCGCACTTACAGATACGCAGTATTTT.

The rearrangement joins TRBV5-1 to TRBJ2-5, with a weak D call TRBD2 (7 bases). CDR3 length: 16 residues. Looked up from germline, CDR1 is SGHRS and CDR2 is YFSETQ. With 4 bases removed from V and 2 bases from J, the gap between germline ends came to 18 bases. CDR3 protein: CASSPGGGQLQETQYF. The CDR3 nucleotides read TGCGCCAGCAGCCCTGGGGGGGGACAACTTCAAGAGACCCAGTACTTC.

The gene calls are TRBV27 and TRBJ1-5, with 7 nucleotides matching TRBD1. Germline CDR1 MNHEY, CDR2 SMNVEV (reference sequence). V shed 8 bases and J 9 bases; nucleotides not matched to a gene: 13. This CDR3 region has 14 residues. CDR3 in amino acids: CASGPSTGTAPQHF. The DNA of the CDR3 is TGTGCCAGCGGGCCCTCAACGGGGACAGCGCCCCAGCATTTT.

For this clone: The junction departs from germline at one end; a sequencing error may be responsible. The J gene is TRBJ1-1, the V gene TRBV10-1; the D is unclear. CDR3 length: 9 amino acids. The germline CDR1 and CDR2 sequences are WNHNN and SYGVQD (reference sequence). CDR3 in DNA: TGCGCCAGCATCGGCAGGCGCTTGTTT. Translating gives CASIGRRLF.

This chain joins TRBV9 and TRBJ2-3, with D maybe TRBD2 (6 bases). V was pared by 4 bases and J by 2 bases, with 17 bases between. The CDR3 extends over 16 amino acids. Germline CDR1 is SGDLS and CDR2 is YYNGEE. CDR3 bases: TGTGCCAGCAGCCCGTATAGCGGAGTCACCACAGATACGCAGTATTTT. Translating gives CASSPYSGVTTDTQYF.

The chain employs TRBV4-2 and TRBJ2-5, with 7 bases aligning to TRBD1. The CDR3 consists of 16 residues. Per the germline V gene, CDR1 is LGHNA and CDR2 is YNFKEQ. Trimming cost V 3 bases and J 2 bases; bases outside gene matches: 9. CDR3 protein: CASSQTPGQNQETQYF. The CDR3 DNA is TGTGCCAGCAGCCAGACCCCGGGACAGAATCAAGAGACCCAGTACTTC.

This sequence joins TRBV5-1 and TRBJ2-5; 7 nucleotides agree with TRBD1. The length of the CDR3 is 16 residues. Looked up from germline, CDR1 is SGHRS and CDR2 is YFSETQ. Germline trimming cut 4 bases from V and 2 bases from J; bases unmatched to any gene: 11. The CDR3 sequence: CASSVTRDRGQETQYF. CDR3 in DNA: TGCGCCAGCAGCGTGACCCGGGACAGAGGACAAGAGACCCAGTACTTC. The whole variable domain, filled in from reference TRBV5-1 and TRBJ2-5, reads KAGVTQTPRYLIKTRGQQVTLSCSPISGHRSVSWYQQTPGQGLQFLFEYFSETQRNKGNFPGRFSGRQFSNSRSEMNVSTLELGDSALYLCASSVTRDRGQETQYFGPGTRLLVL.

The CDR3 DNA is TGTGCCAGCAGCTTAGGTCCAACCGAGGATGAAAAACTGTTTTTT. It is translated as CASSLGPTEDEKLFF. The chain carries TRBV7-6 and TRBJ1-4; D is undetermined. Deletions cut 1 base from V and 6 bases from J, with 12 bases between. Germline V gene sequence: CDR1 SGHVS, CDR2 FNYEAQ. CDR3 length equals 15 residues.

The sample holds a few counts of this clone. CDR3 nucleotide sequence: TGCGCCAGCAGCTTAAAAGGGACAGTGAACACTGAAGCTTTCTTT. It yields the protein CASSLKGTVNTEAFF. The chain uses TRBV5-1 and TRBJ1-1; 7 bases fit TRBD1. There are 15 residues in the CDR3. Germline loops: CDR1 SGHRS, CDR2 YFSETQ. J was trimmed by 0 bases and V by 2 bases; bases with no gene match: 4. The full variable domain, its missing parts supplied by reference TRBV5-1 and TRBJ1-1, is KAGVTQTPRYLIKTRGQQVTLSCSPISGHRSVSWYQQTPGQGLQFLFEYFSETQRNKGNFPGRFSGRQFSNSRSEMNVSTLELGDSALYLCASSLKGTVNTEAFFGQGTRLTVV.

The chain is built from TRBV5-6 and TRBJ1-1; 8 nucleotides align to TRBD1. The V gene's germline CDR1 is SGHDT and CDR2 YYEEEE. With 1 base clipped from V and 0 bases from J, the junction kept 5 bases outside the gene matches. This CDR3 is 16 amino acids long. The CDR3 here is CASSLRRQGMNTEAFF. In nucleotides, the CDR3 is TGTGCCAGCAGCTTGCGACGACAGGGGATGAACACTGAAGCTTTCTTT.

V usage is TRBV18 and J usage is TRBJ2-3, with 11 bases that match TRBD2. The length of the CDR3 is 16 residues. Germline CDR1 KGHSH, CDR2 LQKENI. V shed 2 bases, J shed 5 bases, and the junction held 6 bases outside the gene matches. CDR3 nucleotides: TGTGCCAGCTCACCAAATAGCGGGGGGGCCGGAGATACGCAGTATTTT. The encoded protein is CASSPNSGGAGDTQYF.

This clone was observed once. J is TRBJ1-2 and V is TRBV5-4; a weak D match, TRBD1 (5 bases). CDR3 length: 13 amino acids. The germline V gene has CDR1 SGHNT and CDR2 YYREEE (reference sequence). Trimming pared 4 bases from V and 3 bases from J, leaving 10 bases between. The CDR3 sequence: CASSSWGDYGYTF. The DNA of the CDR3 is TGTGCCAGCAGCAGTTGGGGGGACTATGGCTACACCTTC.

This chain joins TRBV2 and TRBJ1-2; 7 bases fit TRBD1. Germline CDR1 SNHLY, CDR2 FYNNEI. J was trimmed by 1 base and V by 8 bases; bases with no gene match: 7. The CDR3 is 14 amino acids. The CDR3 protein is CASGKDRNNYGYTF. CDR3 in DNA: TGTGCCAGCGGTAAGGACAGGAATAACTATGGCTACACCTTC.

The chain is built from TRBV7-2 and TRBJ1-1; tentatively, D is TRBD1 (6 bases). In germline, CDR1 is SGHTA, CDR2 FQGNSA. The CDR3 is 13 residues long. Trimming stripped 5 bases from V and 4 bases from J, with 11 bases between. CDR3 residues: CASSLRGGTEAFF. In DNA, the CDR3 is TGTGCCAGCAGCCTTCGAGGGGGCACTGAAGCTTTCTTT.

This chain uses TRBV2 with TRBJ1-2; D gene ambiguous. CDR3 length equals 13 residues. The germline CDR1 and CDR2 sequences are SNHLY and FYNNEI. V was cut by 5 bases and J by 3 bases, with 10 bases left in between. The CDR3 spells CASSLAVDYGYTF. CDR3 nucleotides: TGTGCCAGCAGTTTGGCGGTAGACTATGGCTACACCTTC.

The rearrangement links TRBV6-1 to TRBJ2-6; TRBD2 agrees at 11 bases. J was trimmed by 0 bases and V by 3 bases; bases with no gene match: 4. The germline V gene has CDR1 MNHNS and CDR2 SASEGT. The CDR3 runs 18 residues. CDR3 DNA: TGTGCCAGCAGTGATTCACTAGCGGGGGCCTCTGGGGCCAACGTCCTGACTTTC. It codes for CASSDSLAGASGANVLTF.

On this clone itself: The sample holds other DNA sequences that translate to the same CDR3. The chain links TRBV12-3 or TRBV12-4 to TRBJ1-4; no definite D call. Trimming cost V 3 bases and J 8 bases, with 10 bases left between them. The length of the CDR3 is 13 residues. The CDR3 region is CASSLSGLEKLFF. The CDR3 nucleotides read TGTGCCAGCAGTTTGAGTGGGCTGGAAAAACTGTTTTTT.

This clone has a handful of counts. The chain couples TRBV19 to TRBJ2-2; D is uncertain. CDR3 length equals 15 residues. In germline, CDR1 is LNHDA, CDR2 SQIVND (reference sequence). V lost 3 bases and J lost 2, with 10 bases in between. The CDR3 loop reads CASSISTANTGELFF. CDR3 DNA: TGTGCCAGTAGTATTTCTACAGCAAACACCGGGGAGCTGTTTTTT.

J is TRBJ2-1 and V is TRBV5-1, with 9 nucleotides matching TRBD1. The V and J ends lost 2 bases and 7 bases, in that order; junction bases with no gene match: 7. This CDR3 has 15 amino acids. CDR1 and CDR2 from the germline V gene are SGHRS and YFSETQ. In DNA, the CDR3 is TGCGCCAGCAGCTTTACAGGGGGCTCGGTGAATGAGCAGTTCTTC. Residues: CASSFTGGSVNEQFF.

The genes are TRBV27 and TRBJ2-7; possibly TRBD2 for D (6 bases). The CDR3 has 11 residues. V was trimmed by 10 bases and J by 5 bases, leaving 12 bases between them. Germline values: CDR1 MNHEY, CDR2 SMNVEV (reference sequence). The CDR3 sequence: CATYASDEQYF. CDR3 in DNA: TGTGCCACCTACGCTAGCGACGAGCAGTACTTC.

The chain uses TRBV3-1 (or the pseudogene TRBV3-2) and TRBJ1-1; the D gene is possibly TRBD1 (6 bases). Deletions cut 6 bases from V and 0 bases from J, with 17 bases between. Germline V gene lookup returns CDR1 LGHDT and CDR2 YNNKEL (reference sequence). This CDR3 has 16 amino acids. CDR3 region: CASRDILTGMNTEAFF. The CDR3 DNA follows: TGTGCCAGCAGAGACATATTGACAGGCATGAACACTGAAGCTTTCTTT.

The chain carries TRBV15 and TRBJ2-1; D remains ambiguous. V was clipped by 0 bases and J by 9 bases, with 12 bases between them. In germline, CDR1 is LNHNV, CDR2 YYDKDF (reference sequence). The CDR3 has 14 amino acids. CDR3 coding DNA: TGTGCCACCAGCAGAGATCGGCCAGACACTGAGCAGTTCTTC. It translates to CATSRDRPDTEQFF.

The chain carries TRBV27 and TRBJ1-2; the match to TRBD1 covers 10 bases. Losses at the gene ends were 2 bases for V and 5 bases for J; bases not matched to a gene: 2. CDR3 length: 14 amino acids. Per the germline V gene, CDR1 is MNHEY and CDR2 is SMNVEV (reference sequence). CDR3 sequence: CASSLAGQGYGYTF. In nucleotides, the CDR3 is TGTGCCAGCAGTTTAGCGGGACAGGGGTATGGCTACACCTTC.

This chain connects TRBV13 to TRBJ2-7, with D tentatively TRBD1 (10 bases). The CDR3 runs to 16 residues. Trimming cost V 0 bases and J 5 bases, with 17 bases left between them. Germline assignment: CDR1 PRHDT and CDR2 FYEKMQ (reference sequence). The CDR3 coding sequence is TGTGCCAGCAGCTTAGGCCTAGCGGGACAGGGGCACGAGCAGTACTTC. Encoded protein: CASSLGLAGQGHEQYF. The full variable domain, in which reference TRBV13 and TRBJ2-7 provide the parts outside the CDR3, is AAGVIQSPRHLIKEKRETATLKCYPIPRHDTVYWYQQGPGQDPQFLISFYEKMQSDKGSIPDRFSAQQFSDYHSELNMSSLELGDSALYFCASSLGLAGQGHEQYFGPGTRLTVT.

In this sample, this clone turned up a few times. DNA of the CDR3: TGTGCCAGCAGCTTTCAGGGGCGGTCGGATACGCAGTATTTT. Protein product: CASSFQGRSDTQYF. The chain combines TRBV7-3 with TRBJ2-3; a weak D match, TRBD1 (6 bases). In germline, CDR1 is SGHTA, CDR2 FQGTGA. V gave up 3 bases and J gave up 6 bases, with 13 bases separating them. The CDR3 consists of 14 residues.

The rearrangement uses TRBV9 and TRBJ2-1, with a possible D match to TRBD2 (7 bases). Deletions cut 3 bases from V and 10 bases from J, with 17 bases between. The CDR3 has 14 amino acids. Germline CDR1 and CDR2: SGDLS and YYNGEE. The CDR3 loop is CASSASPRGAEQFF. CDR3 sequence (DNA): TGTGCCAGCAGCGCCAGCCCCCGGGGGGCAGAGCAGTTCTTC.